A single sample is the source of the 12 T cell receptor beta chains below, sequenced in a study of CXCR4 blockade with PD-1 therapy in pancreatic cancer. Clones were read by immunoSEQ multiplex PCR, and TCRdb kept only the in-frame ones, dropping some. The table records 5,000 or so clones, almost 50% of them present only once. Sequencing was performed on tumor tissue. Every receptor here comes from a human donor with pancreatic ductal adenocarcinoma.

In its sample, this clone is large. The chain carries TRBV28 and TRBJ2-1; TRBD2 matches 12 bases. Germline V lookup: CDR1 MDHEN, CDR2 SYDVKM. J gave up 10 bases and V 6 bases, and 4 bases lay outside the gene matches. The CDR3 sequence is 13 residues long. The CDR3 spells CASSPGTSGEQFF. In DNA form, the CDR3 reads TGTGCCAGCAGCCCCGGGACTAGCGGGGAGCAGTTCTTC. The complete variable domain, with remaining parts taken from reference TRBV28 and TRBJ2-1, reads DVKVTQSSRYLVKRTGEKVFLECVQDMDHENMFWYRQDPGLGLRLIYFSYDVKMKEKGDIPEGYSVSREKKERFSLILESASTNQTSMYLCASSPGTSGEQFFGPGTRLTVL.

Within the sample, this clone is medium-sized. V usage is TRBV11-3 and J usage is TRBJ2-2; 7 bases fit TRBD1. This CDR3 is built from 17 residues. CDR1 and CDR2 from the germline V gene are SGHNT and YENEEA. Losses at the gene ends were 4 bases for V and 2 bases for J; bases not matched to a gene: 10. CDR3 in amino acids: CASSSRTGLSNTGELFF. The CDR3 DNA is TGTGCCAGCAGCTCCCGGACAGGATTATCTAACACCGGGGAGCTGTTTTTT.

The sample holds a few counts of this clone. This chain connects TRBV7-5 to TRBJ1-3; TRBD1 is the table's D call, not checked against the DNA. TRBV7-5 is tagged as a pseudogene. The CDR3 sequence is 17 residues long. CDR3 nucleotides: TGTGCCAGCAGCTTAGTTAACAGGGGGTACTCTGGAAACACCATATATTTT. This codes for CASSLVNRGYSGNTIYF.

The V gene is TRBV28, the J gene TRBJ1-1; 8 nucleotides match TRBD1. V trimming: 6 bases; J trimming: 5 bases; junction bases outside the gene matches: 8. The CDR3 spans 14 residues. Germline V CDR1 and CDR2: MDHEN, SYDVKM. CDR3 region: CASRSTGERTEAFF. The CDR3 DNA sequence: TGTGCCAGCAGGTCGACAGGGGAGAGGACTGAAGCTTTCTTT.

The genes are TRBV19 and TRBJ2-7; D unclear. Germline CDR1 reads LNHDA; CDR2 reads SQIVND (reference sequence). The CDR3 covers 16 residues. Deletions cut 5 bases from V and 4 bases from J, with 21 bases between. The CDR3 spells CASSPHLRTSSYEQYF. Here the CDR3 DNA reads TGTGCCAGTAGTCCCCATCTTCGGACCTCTTCGTACGAGCAGTACTTC.

This chain uses TRBV19 with TRBJ1-1; D uncertain. The CDR3 covers 17 residues. CDR1 and CDR2 from the germline V gene are LNHDA and SQIVND (reference sequence). Trimming pared 6 bases from V and 2 bases from J, leaving 22 bases between. CDR3 protein: CASRASVGRSPNTEAFF. The CDR3 DNA is TGTGCCAGTAGGGCCTCGGTTGGTCGAAGCCCAAACACTGAAGCTTTCTTT.

V gene TRBV19 combines with J gene TRBJ1-1; 8 bases match TRBD1. CDR3 length equals 16 residues. V was clipped by 7 bases and J by 1 base; unmatched bases: 11. Germline V gives CDR1 LNHDA, CDR2 SQIVND (reference sequence). The CDR3 sequence is CASIPRQGQGNTEAFF. The CDR3 DNA follows: TGTGCCAGTATCCCAAGACAGGGGCAAGGGAACACTGAAGCTTTCTTT.

This chain uses TRBV6-8 with TRBJ2-2; D gene uncertain. Germline V CDR1 and CDR2: MNHGY, SAAAGT. The CDR3 is made up of 13 amino acids. Trimming left V 2 bases short and J 5 bases short, with 6 bases between. CDR3 in amino acids: CASSYVGTGELFF. The CDR3 DNA reads as TGTGCCAGCAGTTACGTAGGGACCGGGGAGCTGTTTTTT.

The chain joins TRBV19 to TRBJ2-2; D is undetermined. Between the trimmed V and J ends, which lost 7 bases and 2 bases, there was a span of 8 bases. The CDR3 spans 13 residues. Per germline, CDR1 LNHDA and CDR2 SQIVND (reference sequence). In DNA form, the CDR3 reads TGTGCCAGTACGGAGCCAAACACCGGGGAGCTGTTTTTT. Amino acids: CASTEPNTGELFF.

J is TRBJ2-1 and V is TRBV29-1, with D possibly matching TRBD1 (5 bases). The CDR3 spans 13 residues. Trimming stripped 5 bases from V and 9 bases from J, with 17 bases between. The germline V gene has CDR1 SQVTM and CDR2 ANQGSEA. CDR3 DNA: TGCAGCGTTTTTAGGGGAAGATGGGGTGAGCAGTTCTTC. The encoded protein is CSVFRGRWGEQFF.

V and J are TRBV6-4 and TRBJ2-7; perhaps TRBD2 as D (5 bases). Germline CDR1 and CDR2: MRHNA and SNTAGT. Trimming cost V 3 bases and J 12 bases, with 21 bases left between them. The CDR3 has 14 amino acids. The CDR3 DNA sequence: TGTGCCAGCAGTGAAGTACGTTCGAGGGAAAGTGTGTACTTC. It translates to CASSEVRSRESVYF.

The chain joins TRBV25-1 to TRBJ2-2; the D gene is possibly TRBD2 (5 bases). Trimming cost V 3 bases and J 3 bases, with 8 bases left between them. Germline loops: CDR1 MGHDK, CDR2 SYGVNS. The CDR3 totals 14 residues. In nucleotides, the CDR3 is TGTGCCAGCAGTGATGGAGGATACACCGGGGAGCTGTTTTTT. It is translated as CASSDGGYTGELFF.